This section outlines one TCR beta chain sequence together with its context. Its antigen is not identified. Clones were read by immunoSEQ multiplex PCR, and TCRdb kept only the in-frame ones, dropping some. Of more than 120,000 clones listed, 75% to 90% were seen once; the top ten hold 1.5% to 2%. These data are taken from a study of T cell responses to AZD1222 COVID-19 vaccine. Findings and caveats of the study: With dominance at 160-218 and 743-854, vaccine-associated CD4 TCRs spanned spike. Clonal diversity may have been underestimated, and the donors were mostly white British, with more females than males.

Germline V gene sequence: CDR1 SNHLY, CDR2 FYNNEI. The V and J ends lost 4 bases and 7 bases respectively, with 21 bases between them. The CDR3 length is 16 residues. The clonotype originates from an adult who received the AZD1222 COVID-19 vaccine. The V and J genes are TRBV2 and TRBJ2-3; a weak D match, TRBD1 (6 bases). Sequencing used peripheral blood, obtained 28 days after the second AZD1222 dose. This chain's CDR3 is CASSGAGAANQNTQYF. The DNA for the CDR3 is TGTGCCAGCAGTGGGGCAGGGGCCGCAAACCAAAATACGCAGTATTTT. Full variable domain (remainder filled in from reference TRBV2 and TRBJ2-3): EPEVTQTPSHQVTQMGQEVILRCVPISNHLYFYWYRQILGQKVEFLVSFYNNEISEKSEIFDDQFSVERPDGSNFTLKIRSTKLEDSAMYFCASSGAGAANQNTQYFGPGTRLTVL.